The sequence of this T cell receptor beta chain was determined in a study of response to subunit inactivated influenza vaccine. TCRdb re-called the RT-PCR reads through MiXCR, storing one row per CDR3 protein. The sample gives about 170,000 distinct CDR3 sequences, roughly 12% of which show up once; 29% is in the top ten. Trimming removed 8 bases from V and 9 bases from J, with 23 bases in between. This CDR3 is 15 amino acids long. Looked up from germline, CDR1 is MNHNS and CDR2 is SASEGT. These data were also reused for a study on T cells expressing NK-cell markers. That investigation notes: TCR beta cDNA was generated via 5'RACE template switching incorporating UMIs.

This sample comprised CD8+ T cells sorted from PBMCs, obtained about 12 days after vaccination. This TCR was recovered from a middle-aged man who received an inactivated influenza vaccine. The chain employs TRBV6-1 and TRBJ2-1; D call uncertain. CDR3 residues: CASGESPGPGGEQFF. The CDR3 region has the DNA TGTGCCAGCGGCGAGTCGCCCGGGCCGGGCGGTGAGCAGTTCTTC.